Below, 2 T cell receptor beta chains from the same sample are listed, as sequenced in a study of cytomegalovirus exposure and HLA in healthy donors. 60 Vbeta and 13 Jbeta primers were used in PCR. Sequenced by immunoSEQ multiplex PCR; TCRdb stores in-frame clones only, minus some. The sample includes 90,000 to 100,000 clones, 60% to 80% of them seen just once. Sequenced material: PBMCs. The receptors stem from a woman between 55 and 75 years old in good health and CMV-seropositive.

The genes are TRBV6-5 and TRBJ1-1; a possible D gene is TRBD1 (6 bases). Trimming took 8 bases from V and 10 from J, leaving 20 bases between them. This CDR3 is 13 amino acids long. Germline CDR1 MNHEY, CDR2 SVGAGI. In DNA, the CDR3 is TGTGCCAGCGTCGTGGGGGGGCGAAGCCCAGCTTTCTTT. Translated, it gives CASVVGGRSPAFF.

V gene TRBV2 combines with J gene TRBJ1-3, with no clear D. Germline V gene sequence: CDR1 SNHLY, CDR2 FYNNEI. V was pared by 6 bases and J by 7 bases, with 10 bases between. This CDR3 spans 12 amino acids. CDR3 sequence: CASSWTSNTIYF. For the CDR3, the DNA is TGTGCCAGCAGCTGGACTTCGAACACCATATATTTT.